Presented here are 18 T cell receptor beta chains from one specimen sequenced in a study of tissue T cells after allogeneic stem cell transplantation. Sequencing used immunoSEQ multiplex PCR; TCRdb keeps in-frame clones, though not all of them. The sample lists about 26,000 clones, 91% occurring once. The input for sequencing was blood, taken before transplantation. Every receptor here comes from a male donor at least 60 years old who later had graft-versus-host disease after an allogeneic stem cell transplant.

The rearrangement uses TRBV19 and TRBJ2-2, with 9 bases fitting TRBD1. There are 20 residues in the CDR3. Trimming removed 0 bases from V and 3 bases from J; junction bases left unmatched: 14. Germline V gene lookup returns CDR1 LNHDA and CDR2 SQIVND (reference sequence). CDR3 bases: TGTGCCAGTAGTATAGATCGCGTCGGGACAGGGACAGAATACACCGGGGAGCTGTTTTTT. Translating it yields CASSIDRVGTGTEYTGELFF.

This sequence joins TRBV2 and TRBJ2-2; D tentatively reads TRBD1 or TRBD2 (6 bases each). With 0 bases removed from V and 4 bases from J, the gap between germline ends came to 12 bases. This CDR3 has 16 residues. Germline V gives CDR1 SNHLY, CDR2 FYNNEI. CDR3 DNA sequence: TGTGCCAGCAGTGAAGCGGGGGGCACGGGCACCGGGGAGCTGTTTTTT. It codes for CASSEAGGTGTGELFF.

This clone was counted a single time. The V call is TRBV7-3, the J call TRBJ2-1, with TRBD1 matching over 7 bases. V shed 2 bases, J shed 2 bases, and the junction held 3 bases outside the gene matches. CDR3 length: 15 residues. Germline V CDR1 and CDR2: SGHTA, FQGTGA. The CDR3 bases are TGTGCCAGCAGCTTAGGCGACAGGGCCTACAATGAGCAGTTCTTC. This translates into CASSLGDRAYNEQFF.

A few counts support this clone. The J gene is TRBJ2-1, the V gene TRBV6-2 or TRBV6-3, with TRBD2 identical over 9 bases. CDR3 size: 16 residues. Germline-derived CDR1 and CDR2 are MNHEY and SVGEGT. V was clipped by 2 bases and J by 8 bases; unmatched bases: 10. CDR3 loop: CASSYPLAGEVDEQFF. The CDR3 coding sequence is TGTGCCAGCAGTTACCCCTTAGCGGGAGAGGTCGATGAGCAGTTCTTC.

Here the CDR3 reads CASSERAGVGAIGTQYF. The CDR3, as DNA: TGTGCCAGCAGCGAGAGAGCGGGAGTAGGGGCAATTGGGACCCAGTACTTC. The rearrangement uses TRBV9 and TRBJ2-5; 8 bases map to TRBD2. This CDR3 contains 17 residues. CDR1 and CDR2 from the germline V gene are SGDLS and YYNGEE. Trimming cost V 3 bases and J 7 bases; bases outside gene matches: 17.

This clone came up once. This chain links TRBV19 with TRBJ1-3, with unresolved D. V was clipped by 7 bases and J by 8 bases, with 6 bases between them. The germline V gene encodes CDR1 LNHDA and CDR2 SQIVND (reference sequence). This CDR3 has 10 amino acids. The CDR3 bases are TGTGCCAGTACTGGGGACACCATATATTTT. Translating it yields CASTGDTIYF.

This clone has only a few counts. In nucleotides, the CDR3 is TGTGCCAGCAGTTACAGCGGCGGATACAATCAGCCCCAGCATTTT. Translation gives CASSYSGGYNQPQHF. This rearrangement joins TRBV6-2 or TRBV6-3 to TRBJ1-5; D gene ambiguous. The V and J ends lost 2 bases and 3 bases respectively, with 11 bases between them. The germline CDR1 and CDR2 sequences are MNHEY and SVGEGT. CDR3 length equals 15 residues.

Concerning this clone: Its ends do not fully match the called genes, so a read error is possible. The chain combines TRBV18 with TRBJ2-4, with TRBD1 matching 7 bases. This CDR3 is built from 12 residues. CDR1 is KGHSH, CDR2 LQKENI, per germline. CDR3 sequence: CASSPPDRRSEF. CDR3 DNA sequence: TGTGCCAGCTCACCGCCGGACAGGAGGAGTGAATTC.

The gene calls are TRBV6-5 and TRBJ1-1; 8 positions agree with TRBD1. Trimming took 5 bases from V and 3 from J; bases not matched to a gene: 5. Looked up from germline, CDR1 is MNHEY and CDR2 is SVGAGI. The CDR3 consists of 14 residues. CDR3 sequence: CASSRTGTDTEAFF. The DNA for the CDR3 is TGTGCCAGCAGTAGGACAGGGACTGACACTGAAGCTTTCTTT.

The chain carries TRBV6-5 and TRBJ2-3; D is ambiguous. Trimming pared 6 bases from V and 0 bases from J, leaving 10 bases between. The germline CDR1 and CDR2 sequences are MNHEY and SVGAGI. The CDR3 is 14 amino acids. The CDR3 DNA is TGTGCCAGCAGCGCGCGCCTCAGCACAGATACGCAGTATTTT. This translates into CASSARLSTDTQYF.

The V call is TRBV27, the J call TRBJ2-3; perhaps D is TRBD1 or TRBD2 (5 bases each). Germline CDR1 is MNHEY and CDR2 is SMNVEV (reference sequence). There are 14 residues in the CDR3. Trimming stripped 3 bases from V and 5 bases from J, with 12 bases between. The CDR3 DNA sequence: TGTGCCAGCAGTTTTACTAGGGGAAGAGATACGCAGTATTTT. It is translated as CASSFTRGRDTQYF.

The chain has TRBV29-1 and TRBJ2-3; D may be TRBD1 (5 bases). This CDR3 contains 13 residues. The V and J ends lost 1 base and 3 bases respectively, with 8 bases between them. Germline CDR1 SQVTM, CDR2 ANQGSEA. CDR3 sequence reads: CSVEGGGTDTQYF. The CDR3 coding sequence is TGCAGCGTTGAAGGGGGCGGAACAGATACGCAGTATTTT.

This clone was found a few times. The chain links TRBV27 to TRBJ2-7; D possibly corresponds to TRBD1 (6 bases). The germline CDR1 and CDR2 sequences are MNHEY and SMNVEV (reference sequence). There are 13 residues in the CDR3. V was cut by 6 bases and J by 5 bases, with 14 bases left in between. The CDR3 bases are TGTGCCAGCAGAGGACAGCTCCTCCACGAGCAGTACTTC. Amino acid sequence: CASRGQLLHEQYF.

The chain employs TRBV24-1 and TRBJ1-5, with 9 nucleotides matching TRBD1. The CDR3 spans 15 residues. Germline loops: CDR1 KGHDR, CDR2 SFDVKD. V shed 4 bases and J 9 bases; nucleotides not matched to a gene: 9. Here the CDR3 reads CATSDWDREVRPQHF. CDR3 nucleotides: TGTGCCACCAGTGACTGGGACAGGGAGGTGCGGCCCCAGCATTTT.

The chain employs TRBV18 and TRBJ2-6, with D possibly being TRBD1 (5 bases). Germline V gene data show CDR1 as KGHSH and CDR2 as LQKENI. Trimming cost V 2 bases and J 0 bases, with 17 bases left between them. This CDR3 region has 19 residues. The CDR3 region is CASSPKFQGPNSGANVLTF. The CDR3 DNA reads as TGTGCCAGCTCACCAAAGTTTCAGGGTCCCAACTCTGGGGCCAACGTCCTGACTTTC.

The chain recombines TRBV9 with TRBJ2-2; the D call may be TRBD1 or TRBD2 (5 bases each). This CDR3 is built from 15 residues. Deletions cut 5 bases from V and 1 base from J, with 12 bases between. The germline CDR1 and CDR2 sequences are SGDLS and YYNGEE. DNA of the CDR3: TGTGCCAGCAGTTGGGGGAGAGAGAACACCGGGGAGCTGTTTTTT. The encoded protein is CASSWGRENTGELFF.

V is TRBV6-5 and J is TRBJ1-2, with 7 bases lining up with TRBD1. Looked up from germline, CDR1 is MNHEY and CDR2 is SVGAGI. The CDR3 runs 13 residues. The J segment lost 7 bases and the V segment lost 6 bases, leaving 8 bases of the junction unmatched. The CDR3 spells CASRNRDSFGYTF. CDR3 in DNA: TGTGCCAGCAGAAACCGGGACAGCTTTGGCTACACCTTC.

The V gene is TRBV30, the J gene TRBJ2-3; tentative D call: TRBD1 (6 bases). The CDR3 runs 14 residues. Germline V gives CDR1 GTSNPN, CDR2 SVGIG (reference sequence). The V and J ends lost 4 bases and 3 bases respectively, with 14 bases between them. The CDR3, as DNA: TGTGCCTGGACGGTGGGGGACACTACAGATACGCAGTATTTT. This codes for CAWTVGDTTDTQYF.